The 22 T cell receptor beta chains in this list originate from one sample, sequenced in a study of CXCR3-negative and CXCR3-positive naive CD8 T cells. Libraries were UMI-labeled 5' RACE TRB cDNA. No DNA is given; TCRdb re-called the 5' RACE reads and lists each CDR3 protein once. The table for this sample gives 45,000 or so distinct CDR3 sequences. Input material: naive CXCR3- CD8+ T cells from blood. Subset of the sample: CD45RO-CCR7+CD27+CD95- naive CD8+ T cells lacking CXCR3 (TNR3-). These receptors came from a human donor in good health. Some clones in this sample may be carry-over from other donors' samples.

V usage is TRBV28 and J usage is TRBJ2-7. The CDR3 spans 14 residues. CDR1 is MDHEN and CDR2 is SYDVKM in the germline V gene. The CDR3 spells CASSADGYSYEQYF.

This chain connects TRBV27 to TRBJ1-1; TCRdb selects TRBD1, and the lack of DNA leaves this call unchecked. CDR1 is MNHEY and CDR2 is SMNVEV in the germline V gene (reference sequence). There are 11 residues in the CDR3. CDR3 in amino acids: CASSFGALAFF.

This clonotype counts as medium-sized by frequency. The chain couples TRBV9 to TRBJ2-1; the TCRdb call, TRBD1, lacks DNA for checking. The length of the CDR3 is 15 residues. CDR1 is SGDLS and CDR2 is YYNGEE in the germline V gene. CDR3 sequence: CASSGSGGAGHEQFF.

V and J are TRBV4-1 and TRBJ2-7. The CDR3 is made up of 14 amino acids. CDR1 and CDR2 (germline): MGHRA, YSYEKL. CDR3 sequence reads: CASSHSGSYYEQYF.

This sequence joins TRBV6-2 or TRBV6-3 and TRBJ2-5; the TCRdb D gene call, TRBD1, has no DNA to confirm it. The germline V gene has CDR1 MNHEY and CDR2 SVGEGT. The CDR3 is 14 amino acids. The CDR3 sequence is CASSFTGGLETQYF.

This rearrangement joins TRBV7-3 to TRBJ1-2; TCRdb's D call, TRBD1, is unchecked because there is no DNA. Germline CDR1 and CDR2: SGHTA and FQGTGA. CDR3 length equals 15 residues. The CDR3 sequence: CASSSNSGPNYGYTF.

The J gene is TRBJ2-7, the V gene TRBV4-3; the D call from TCRdb, TRBD1, cannot be confirmed without DNA. CDR3 length equals 13 residues. Looked up from germline, CDR1 is LGHNA and CDR2 is YSLEER. The CDR3 sequence: CASSPRGGYEQYF.

J is TRBJ1-5 and V is TRBV4-1; TCRdb names TRBD1, which stays unverified in the absence of DNA. CDR3 length equals 16 residues. Germline CDR1 MGHRA, CDR2 YSYEKL. CDR3 sequence: CASSQVGQGYSQPQHF.

V usage is TRBV9 and J usage is TRBJ2-7; TCRdb reports TRBD1, a call that lacks DNA to check it against. This CDR3 spans 15 amino acids. The germline gives CDR1 SGDLS, CDR2 YYNGEE. The CDR3 loop reads CASSQTGTPIYEQYF.

This clonotype shows up as medium-sized by frequency. The rearrangement links TRBV7-9 to TRBJ2-7; the TCRdb D gene call, TRBD1, has no DNA to confirm it. The CDR3 consists of 14 residues. Germline V gene data show CDR1 as SEHNR and CDR2 as FQNEAQ (reference sequence). The CDR3 protein is CASSLKQGSPEQYF.

The gene calls are TRBV28 and TRBJ2-1; TCRdb names TRBD1, which stays unverified in the absence of DNA. The CDR3 sequence is 12 residues long. Germline CDR1 and CDR2: MDHEN and SYDVKM. CDR3 sequence: CASSLFAGSKFF.

The J gene is TRBJ1-2, the V gene TRBV7-8; TCRdb outputs TRBD1, but without DNA this stays unchecked. This CDR3 region has 15 residues. Germline CDR1 is SGHVS and CDR2 is FQNEAQ. The CDR3 loop is CASSLVSDSIYGYTF.

V usage is TRBV7-2 and J usage is TRBJ2-1; TCRdb's D call of TRBD2 is untestable without DNA. This CDR3 has 19 residues. Germline CDR1 SGHTA, CDR2 FQGNSA. The CDR3 sequence: CASSPGLAGGLSSYNEQFF.

The chain carries TRBV6-5 and TRBJ2-7; the D call from TCRdb, TRBD1, cannot be confirmed without DNA. The germline V gene has CDR1 MNHEY and CDR2 SVGAGI. The CDR3 consists of 14 residues. The CDR3 is CASSLGGPNYEQYF.

The chain is built from TRBV20-1 and TRBJ2-7. Germline V gene data show CDR1 as DFQATT and CDR2 as SNEGSKA (reference sequence). The CDR3 is 12 amino acids. CDR3: CSARDLSYEQYF.

J is TRBJ2-2 and V is TRBV3-1. The CDR3 is made up of 14 amino acids. CDR1 is LGHDT, CDR2 YNNKEL, per germline (reference sequence). The CDR3 loop reads CASSQEYNTGELFF.

This chain links TRBV5-1 with TRBJ2-1; the TCRdb D gene call, TRBD2, has no DNA to confirm it. This CDR3 spans 17 amino acids. The germline V gene encodes CDR1 SGHRS and CDR2 YFSETQ. CDR3 region: CASSPRTSGSRGDEQFF.

CDR3: CSVVSDYGYTF. V usage is TRBV29-1 and J usage is TRBJ1-2. Germline values: CDR1 SQVTM, CDR2 ANQGSEA. The CDR3 has 11 amino acids.

The chain uses TRBV13 and TRBJ2-7; TCRdb names TRBD1, which stays unverified in the absence of DNA. CDR3 length: 18 amino acids. Germline-derived CDR1 and CDR2 are PRHDT and FYEKMQ (reference sequence). Here the CDR3 reads CASSTRTVRRASPYEQYF.

The V gene is TRBV7-9, the J gene TRBJ1-1; no DNA is available, so the TRBD1 call from TCRdb remains unchecked. CDR1 and CDR2 (germline): SEHNR, FQNEAQ (reference sequence). The CDR3 runs 16 residues. The CDR3 region is CASSTGRGREDTEAFF.

V usage is TRBV3-1 and J usage is TRBJ1-1; no DNA is available, so the TRBD1 call from TCRdb remains unchecked. Germline V lookup: CDR1 LGHDT, CDR2 YNNKEL (reference sequence). The CDR3 consists of 15 residues. The CDR3 sequence: CASSPWVDPGFEAFF.

The chain carries TRBV14 and TRBJ1-3. The CDR3 extends over 19 amino acids. The germline CDR1 and CDR2 sequences are SGHDN and FVKESK. The CDR3 loop reads CASSQEFGMAGSGGNTIYF.